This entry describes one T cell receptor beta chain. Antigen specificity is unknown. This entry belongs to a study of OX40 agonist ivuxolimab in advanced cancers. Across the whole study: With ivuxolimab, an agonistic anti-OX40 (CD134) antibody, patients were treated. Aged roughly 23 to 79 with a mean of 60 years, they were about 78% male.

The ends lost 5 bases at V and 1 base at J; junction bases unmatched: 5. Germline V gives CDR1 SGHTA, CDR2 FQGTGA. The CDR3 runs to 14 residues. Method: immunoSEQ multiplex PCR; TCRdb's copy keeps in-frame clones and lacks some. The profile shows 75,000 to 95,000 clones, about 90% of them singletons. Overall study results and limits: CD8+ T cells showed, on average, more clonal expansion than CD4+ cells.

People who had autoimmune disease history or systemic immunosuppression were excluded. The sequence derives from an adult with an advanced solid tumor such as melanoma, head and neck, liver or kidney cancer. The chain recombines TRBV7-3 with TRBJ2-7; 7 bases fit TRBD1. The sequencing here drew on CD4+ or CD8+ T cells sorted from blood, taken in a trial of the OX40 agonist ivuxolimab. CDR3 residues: CASSQTGNSYEQYF. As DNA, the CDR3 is TGTGCCAGCAGCCAGACAGGGAATTCCTACGAGCAGTACTTC. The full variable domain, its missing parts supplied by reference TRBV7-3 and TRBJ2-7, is GAGVSQTPSNKVTEKGKYVELRCDPISGHTALYWYRQSLGQGPEFLIYFQGTGAADDSGLPNDRFFAVRPEGSVSTLKIQRTERGDSAVYLCASSQTGNSYEQYFGPGTRLTVT.